This T cell receptor beta chain was sequenced for a study of CD8+ T cells in alopecia areata. About the study: It was 6 to 18 months of tofacitinib, and then there were 6 months off drug. The investigators scored severity in treated patients by the percentage of affected scalp area. General study points: Scalp specimens additionally yield sequences from normal skin's resident alphabeta T cells.

The sequencing template was cDNA reverse transcribed from extracted RNA. Repertoires were generated with immunoSEQ multiplex PCR, while TCRdb's copy carries only in-frame clones and drops some. Found here are 200,000 or so clones, roughly 64% of them singletons; the top ten hold roughly 5.8%. Per germline, CDR1 SGHTA and CDR2 FQGTGA. The CDR3 loop spans 15 amino acids. The V gene end was trimmed by 5 bases and the J gene end by 8 bases; junction bases not matched to a gene: 7. As to treatment: oral pan-JAK inhibitor, 5-10 mg twice daily. This clone was seen more than once but under ten times. Antigen: not known.

The receptor comes from a human donor with alopecia areata. The sequencing here drew on CD4+ T cells sorted from blood, taken at week 24, from a patient treated with tofacitinib. The chain has TRBV7-3 and TRBJ2-1; TRBD2 matches 12 bases. CDR3 DNA: TGTGCCAGCAGCCACGGACTAGCGGGACGGTATGAGCAGTTCTTC. Protein sequence: CASSHGLAGRYEQFF.